This TCR beta chain was recovered during a study of T cell changes during pregnancy in multiple sclerosis (dated by TCRdb to between 2019 and 2020). Study-level background: The study examined how the T cell repertoire changed over the course of pregnancy in women with multiple sclerosis.

The library was made by the immunoSEQ multiplex PCR assay. TCRdb mirrors the immuneACCESS table, restricted to in-frame sequences. Some clones are absent from its copies; in checked studies, under half trace to an unresolved V gene, and the reason for the others is unknown. In all, the sample holds more than 80,000 clones, and 91% of those were seen once. 1.6% of the sample belongs to the ten largest clones. As for this clone: Its specific antigen is unknown. Per-base qualities were not stored, and no clone one base away is much larger.

Taken from cysteine to phenylalanine, the CDR3 has 16 residues. The retained sequence is limited to the CDR3, 48 bases, with the frame set at the first base. V sheds 6 bases and J sheds 2 bases, leaving 19 bases between their ends. In the germline V gene (reference sequence), CDR1 corresponds to SEHNR and CDR2 to FQNEAQ. The rearranged segments are TRBV7-9 and TRBJ2-5; TRBD2 could be the D gene, as 6 bases match. The sequence was collected from a female donor with multiple sclerosis, enrolled in a pregnancy study. Material: peripheral blood, obtained before pregnancy. This receptor carries the CDR3 CASSLEEGWAQETQYF. Here is the DNA: TGTGCCAGCAGTCTAGAGGAGGGGTGGGCACAAGAGACCCAGTACTTC.